This T cell receptor beta chain was identified during a study of shared clonotypes between healthy human individuals. Germline-derived CDR1 and CDR2 are SGHDT and YYEEEE. The CDR3 sequence is 15 residues long. V lost 6 bases to trimming and J lost 3 bases; unmatched junction nucleotides: 5. A 200 ng quantity of DNA, roughly 29,000 T cell genomes, went into the sorted-subset replicate PCRs. The assay was immunoSEQ multiplex PCR, and TCRdb's table has in-frame clones only and misses some. The sample lists about 380,000 clones, around 96% occurring once. The sequencing sample was made of memory CD8+ T cells sorted from blood. As to subset: CD45RO+ cells pooled with CCR7-negative TemRA cells. This chain uses TRBV5-6 with TRBJ2-3, with TRBD1 matching over 12 bases. This sequence originates from a man aged 25-45 years in good health. The CDR3 DNA follows: TGTGCCAGCAAGGGGACAGGGGGCGAGACAGATACGCAGTATTTT. Protein sequence: CASKGTGGETDTQYF.